These 17 T cell receptor beta chains originate from one sample sequenced in a study of cytomegalovirus exposure and HLA in healthy donors. Primers included in the PCR were 60 Vbeta and 13 Jbeta primers. Only in-frame clones appear in the TCRdb table, and some are missing; sequencing was by immunoSEQ multiplex PCR. This sample's table has some 160,000 clones. Sequenced: PBMCs. The receptors derive from a man younger than 40 in good health and CMV-seronegative.

The chain is built from TRBV5-4 and TRBJ1-2; D ambiguous. Germline CDR1 is SGHNT and CDR2 is YYREEE (reference sequence). The CDR3 extends over 12 amino acids. V lost 3 bases, J lost 8 bases, and 11 bases lay in between. DNA of the CDR3: TGTGCCAGCAGCTCGTGGGAGGAAGGCTACACCTTC. Amino acid sequence: CASSSWEEGYTF.

This chain uses TRBV7-6 with TRBJ2-7; TRBD2 matches at 7 bases. Germline trimming cut 4 bases from V and 4 bases from J; bases unmatched to any gene: 4. CDR1 SGHVS and CDR2 FNYEAQ come from the germline V gene. The length of the CDR3 is 13 residues. The CDR3 sequence is CASSYLREYEQYF. DNA of the CDR3: TGTGCCAGCAGCTACTTGCGGGAGTACGAGCAGTACTTC.

The chain combines TRBV7-7 with TRBJ2-1; weak D call: TRBD2 (6 bases). This CDR3 region has 14 residues. The germline gives CDR1 SSHAT, CDR2 FNYEAQ (reference sequence). Deletions cut 1 base from V and 7 bases from J, with 11 bases between. CDR3 sequence (DNA): TGTGCCAGCAGCTTAGGGTGGGGACTTAATGAGCAGTTCTTC. It encodes CASSLGWGLNEQFF.

The V gene is TRBV28, the J gene TRBJ2-7; 9 bases are a match to TRBD2. Germline-derived CDR1 and CDR2 are MDHEN and SYDVKM. The CDR3 spans 17 residues. J lost 1 base, V lost 5 bases, and 12 bases had no gene match. The CDR3 bases are TGTGCCAGCAGTGTGGAACTCGGTAGCGGGGGTTCCTACGAGCAGTACTTC. It codes for CASSVELGSGGSYEQYF.

The genes are TRBV10-1 and TRBJ2-1; 11 nucleotides align to TRBD2. The CDR3 runs to 15 residues. With 3 bases clipped from V and 7 bases from J, the junction kept 5 bases outside the gene matches. Germline CDR1 WNHNN, CDR2 SYGVQD (reference sequence). The CDR3 sequence: CASSEGVAGGNEQFF. The CDR3 region has the DNA TGCGCCAGCAGTGAAGGGGTAGCGGGAGGGAATGAGCAGTTCTTC.

Here the CDR3 reads CASSQDLAGGPGTGELFF. CDR3 nucleotide sequence: TGTGCCAGCAGCCAAGATCTTGCGGGAGGGCCGGGGACCGGGGAGCTGTTTTTT. The chain joins TRBV14 to TRBJ2-2, with 9 bases matching TRBD2. Germline CDR1 reads SGHDN; CDR2 reads FVKESK. Trimming removed 0 bases from V and 5 bases from J; junction bases left unmatched: 10. The CDR3 length is 18 residues. The variable domain in full, with the rest retrieved from reference TRBV14 and TRBJ2-2, is EAGVTQFPSHSVIEKGQTVTLRCDPISGHDNLYWYRRVMGKEIKFLLHFVKESKQDESGMPNNRFLAERTGGTYSTLKVQPAELEDSGVYFCASSQDLAGGPGTGELFFGEGSRLTVL.

The chain recombines TRBV6-1 with TRBJ1-2, with 9 bases that match TRBD1. Germline lookup yields CDR1 MNHNS and CDR2 SASEGT. The CDR3 contains 13 residues. The V and J ends lost 8 bases and 2 bases, in that order; junction bases with no gene match: 3. This CDR3 is CASWDRANYGYTF. Written as DNA, the CDR3 is TGTGCCAGCTGGGACAGGGCGAACTATGGCTACACCTTC.

The rearrangement links TRBV28 to TRBJ2-3; TRBD2 aligns across 13 bases. The trim removed 5 bases at V and 7 bases at J, leaving 12 bases unmatched. Germline CDR1 and CDR2: MDHEN and SYDVKM. This CDR3 is 17 amino acids long. The CDR3 region has the DNA TGTGCCAGCAGTCCCTATGGACTAGCGGGAGACGAGTATACGCAGTATTTT. This sequence encodes CASSPYGLAGDEYTQYF.

This sequence joins TRBV29-1 and TRBJ2-2; TRBD1 matches at 8 bases. This CDR3 has 15 amino acids. The germline CDR1 and CDR2 sequences are SQVTM and ANQGSEA. The junction had 7 bases not matched to a gene; V was cut back by 7 bases and J by 0 bases. The CDR3 DNA reads TGCAGCGCTTATGAGGACAGGGCGAACACCGGGGAGCTGTTTTTT. Protein product: CSAYEDRANTGELFF.

The chain links TRBV28 to TRBJ1-4; 8 nucleotides agree with TRBD1. Germline CDR1 MDHEN, CDR2 SYDVKM. V lost 6 bases, J lost 15 bases, and 12 bases stayed unmatched. This CDR3 region has 13 residues. The CDR3 nucleotides are TGTGCCAGCAGGGACAGGGTTTCTTGGGTAATGTTTTTT. Translated: CASRDRVSWVMFF.

This chain links TRBV29-1 with TRBJ2-7; D remains ambiguous. Looked up from germline, CDR1 is SQVTM and CDR2 is ANQGSEA. The CDR3 has 12 amino acids. Trimming stripped 7 bases from V and 5 bases from J, with 15 bases between. For the CDR3, the DNA is TGCAGCGGCCAAATACTCCCTGACGAGCAGTACTTC. Translated: CSGQILPDEQYF.

The genes are TRBV5-1 and TRBJ2-1, with D maybe TRBD1 (5 bases). Germline V gene lookup returns CDR1 SGHRS and CDR2 YFSETQ. Trimming removed 0 bases at V and 8 bases at J, with 15 bases between. This CDR3 is built from 15 residues. The DNA of the CDR3 is TGCGCCAGCAGCTTGGGGACCCTGTGGGGCGATGAGCAGTTCTTC. It translates to CASSLGTLWGDEQFF.

The gene calls are TRBV30 and TRBJ2-1; possible D gene TRBD2, 6 bases. CDR1 and CDR2 (germline): GTSNPN, SVGIG (reference sequence). CDR3 length equals 14 residues. Trimming took off 2 bases at V and 4 bases at J, with 12 bases between the two ends. CDR3 DNA sequence: TGTGCCTGGAGTCTGGGACTTTGGTACAATGAGCAGTTCTTC. It specifies CAWSLGLWYNEQFF. Complete variable domain (other parts from reference TRBV30 and TRBJ2-1): SQTIHQWPATLVQPVGSPLSLECTVEGTSNPNLYWYRQAAGRGLQLLFYSVGIGQISSEVPQNLSASRPQDRQFILSSKKLLLSDSGFYLCAWSLGLWYNEQFFGPGTRLTVL.

V usage is TRBV29-1 and J usage is TRBJ2-2, with 8 nucleotides matching TRBD1. With V trimmed by 6 bases and J by 5 bases, 11 bases remained unmatched. The CDR3 loop spans 15 amino acids. The germline gives CDR1 SQVTM, CDR2 ANQGSEA. This chain's CDR3 is CSVPGGRGTTGELFF. The CDR3 DNA reads as TGCAGCGTACCAGGGGGCCGGGGTACGACCGGGGAGCTGTTTTTT.

The J gene is TRBJ2-1, the V gene TRBV7-2; TRBD2 agrees at 9 bases. Germline V gives CDR1 SGHTA, CDR2 FQGNSA. The CDR3 has 15 residues. The V segment lost 4 bases and the J segment 5 bases; nucleotides outside the gene matches: 6. The CDR3 DNA follows: TGTGCCAGCAGCTCATGGACTAGCGACCACAATGAGCAGTTCTTC. This sequence encodes CASSSWTSDHNEQFF.

V usage is TRBV5-6 and J usage is TRBJ1-2; D gene unclear. The CDR3 has 14 amino acids. Germline CDR1 and CDR2: SGHDT and YYEEEE. V was clipped by 4 bases and J by 0 bases, with 10 bases between them. CDR3 DNA sequence: TGTGCCAGCAGCCCTGAGGTCGCTAACTATGGCTACACCTTC. It specifies CASSPEVANYGYTF.

The gene calls are TRBV4-2 and TRBJ2-6; D remains ambiguous. V was pared by 1 base and J by 0 bases, with 7 bases between. This CDR3 comprises 16 residues. Germline V gene sequence: CDR1 LGHNA, CDR2 YNFKEQ. The CDR3 loop reads CASSQGLSSGANVLTF. DNA of the CDR3: TGTGCCAGCAGCCAAGGTCTAAGCTCTGGGGCCAACGTCCTGACTTTC.